These T cell receptor beta chains were read from a single sample in a study of blood T cell repertoires in COVID-19. TCRdb keeps only in-frame clones here, not all; method: immunoSEQ multiplex PCR. In the table there are some 300,000 clones, over 80% of which are singletons. Sequenced sample: peripheral blood. The origin of the receptors is a woman aged 45 to 65 with COVID-19, enrolled during active disease. Both conserved end residues are part of each CDR3. Fields, in order: V gene, D gene, CDR3 protein. D genes are given only for firm matches.

V: TRBV6-5; D: TRBD2; CDR3: CASSPRGGNLRQFF
V: TRBV27; D: .; CDR3: CASGDMGNEQFF
V: TRBV5-5; D: TRBD1; CDR3: CASSRGTGGQPQHF
V: TRBV30; D: .; CDR3: CAWSPHSSGGSTDTQYF
V: TRBV7-6; D: TRBD2; CDR3: CASSLVRTRDTGELFF
V: TRBV5-8; D: .; CDR3: CASSLAGNEQFF
V: TRBV7-2; D: TRBD2; CDR3: CASVLAGGGETQYF
V: TRBV4-1; D: .; CDR3: CASSPRLSQETQYF
V: TRBV5-5; D: .; CDR3: CASSFVREEGHFKNTEAFF
V: TRBV11-2; D: TRBD1; CDR3: CASSVRGQVLSGANVLTF
V: TRBV7-2; D: TRBD2; CDR3: CASSLAGVAGGEETQYF
V: TRBV30; D: TRBD1; CDR3: CAWGRGTYEQYF
V: TRBV19; D: TRBD2; CDR3: CASSRTGTRNTYEQYF
V: TRBV6-1; D: .; CDR3: CASSDRLNYGYTF
V: TRBV5-4; D: TRBD2; CDR3: CASSRRGGAYNEQFF
V: TRBV7-2; D: TRBD1; CDR3: CASSLVLDRAYEQYF
V: TRBV5-6; D: .; CDR3: CASSLDEVWGYTF
V: TRBV3-1/TRBV3-2; D: TRBD2; CDR3: CASSQPGLAGGPPGNEQFF
V: TRBV19; D: .; CDR3: CASSIRLHTDTQYF
V: TRBV25-1; D: .; CDR3: CASSGQGNNSPLHF
V: TRBV7-2; D: TRBD1; CDR3: CASSLSPGQGSGGYTF
V: TRBV11-2; D: TRBD1; CDR3: CASSLTGDTEAFF
V: TRBV19; D: TRBD1; CDR3: CASSTGQGSYGYTF
V: TRBV30; D: .; CDR3: CAWNDRTVSYNSPLHF
V: TRBV21-1; D: .; CDR3: CASSVGTSGSNEQFF
V: TRBV11-3; D: .; CDR3: CASSQFNSLQETQYF